What follows describes a single T cell receptor (beta chain). Its specificity is not known. This record belongs to a study of beta chain features in type 1 diabetes. Findings and caveats of the study: Shorter TCRB CDR3s, moderately but significantly so, were found in Type 1 diabetes patients in all four CD4+ subsets. The influence of HLA type on TCRB rearrangement stayed undetermined. In type 1 diabetes patients, VDJ junctions had fewer insertions; deletions at these junctions were more frequent.

The germline V and J ends were trimmed by 4 bases and 0 bases, with 5 bases remaining between them. The CDR3 extends over 14 amino acids. In germline, CDR1 is SGHRS, CDR2 YFSETQ. The isolated RNA, all of it, was reverse transcribed, so expressed TCRB transcripts were what got sequenced. Method: immunoSEQ multiplex PCR; TCRdb's copy keeps in-frame clones and lacks some. The sample includes hundreds of thousands of clones, under 15% of them seen just once. The chain recombines TRBV5-1 with TRBJ2-6, with unresolved D. The specimen sequenced was naive CD4+ T cells from blood. The sequence came from a man aged 18-30 years with type 1 diabetes. The CDR3: CASSINSGANVLTF. DNA for the CDR3: TGCGCCAGCAGCATCAACTCTGGGGCCAACGTCCTGACTTTC.